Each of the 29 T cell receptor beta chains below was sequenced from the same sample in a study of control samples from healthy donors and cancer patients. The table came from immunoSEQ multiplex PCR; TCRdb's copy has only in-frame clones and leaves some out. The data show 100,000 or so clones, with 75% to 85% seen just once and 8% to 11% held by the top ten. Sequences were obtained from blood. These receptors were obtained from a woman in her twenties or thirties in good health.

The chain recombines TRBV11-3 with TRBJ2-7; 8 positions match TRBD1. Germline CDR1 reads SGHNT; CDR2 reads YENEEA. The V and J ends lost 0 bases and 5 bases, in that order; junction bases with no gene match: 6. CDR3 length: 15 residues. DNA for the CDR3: TGTGCCAGCAGCTTAGACGGACAGGGTTTCGACGAGCAGTACTTC. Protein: CASSLDGQGFDEQYF.

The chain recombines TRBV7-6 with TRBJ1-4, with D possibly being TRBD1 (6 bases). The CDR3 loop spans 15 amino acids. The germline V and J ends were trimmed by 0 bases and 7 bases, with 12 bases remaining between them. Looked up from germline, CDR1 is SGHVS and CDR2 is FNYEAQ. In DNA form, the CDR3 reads TGTGCCAGCAGCTTAGCGGGGGGGCAAGTTGAAAAACTGTTTTTT. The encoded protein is CASSLAGGQVEKLFF.

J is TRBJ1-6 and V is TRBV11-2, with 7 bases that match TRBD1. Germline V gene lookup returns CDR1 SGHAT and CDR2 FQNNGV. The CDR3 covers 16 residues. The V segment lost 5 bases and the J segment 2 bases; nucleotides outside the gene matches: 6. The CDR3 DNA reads TGTGCCAGCAGCGCCCGACAGGGCCCCTATAATTCACCCCTCCACTTT. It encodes CASSARQGPYNSPLHF.

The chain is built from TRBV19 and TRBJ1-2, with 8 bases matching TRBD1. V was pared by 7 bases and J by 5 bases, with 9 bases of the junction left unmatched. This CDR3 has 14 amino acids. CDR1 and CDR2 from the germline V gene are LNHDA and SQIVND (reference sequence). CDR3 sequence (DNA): TGTGCCAGTAACCCGACAGGGGTGGGATATGGCTACACCTTC. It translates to CASNPTGVGYGYTF.

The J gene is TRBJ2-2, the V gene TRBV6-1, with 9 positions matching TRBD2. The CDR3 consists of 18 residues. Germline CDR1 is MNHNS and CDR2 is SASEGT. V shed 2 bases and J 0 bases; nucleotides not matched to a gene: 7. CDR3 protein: CASSEKWLAGTNTGELFF. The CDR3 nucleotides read TGTGCCAGCAGTGAAAAATGGCTAGCGGGGACGAACACCGGGGAGCTGTTTTTT.

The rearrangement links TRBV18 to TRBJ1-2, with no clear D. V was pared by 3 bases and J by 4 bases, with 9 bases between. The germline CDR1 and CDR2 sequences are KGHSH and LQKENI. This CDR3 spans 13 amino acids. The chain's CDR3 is CASSPGQLYGYTF. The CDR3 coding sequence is TGTGCCAGCTCACCCGGGCAGCTCTATGGCTACACCTTC.

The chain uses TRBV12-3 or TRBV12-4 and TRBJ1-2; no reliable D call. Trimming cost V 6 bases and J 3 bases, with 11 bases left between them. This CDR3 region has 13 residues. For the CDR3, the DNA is TGTGCCAGCAGAGTAGGCAGAGACTATGGCTACACCTTC. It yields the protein CASRVGRDYGYTF.

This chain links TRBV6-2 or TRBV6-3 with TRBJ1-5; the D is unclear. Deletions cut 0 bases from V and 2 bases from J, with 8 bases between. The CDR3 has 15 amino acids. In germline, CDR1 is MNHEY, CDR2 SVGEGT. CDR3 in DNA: TGTGCCAGCAGTTACTCTGGCCACGGCAATCAGCCCCAGCATTTT. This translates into CASSYSGHGNQPQHF.

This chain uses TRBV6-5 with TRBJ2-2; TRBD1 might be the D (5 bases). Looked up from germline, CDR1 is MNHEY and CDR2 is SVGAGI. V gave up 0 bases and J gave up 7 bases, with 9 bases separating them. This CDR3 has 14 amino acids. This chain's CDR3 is CASSYSPGFGELFF. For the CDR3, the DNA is TGTGCCAGCAGTTACTCCCCAGGGTTCGGGGAGCTGTTTTTT.

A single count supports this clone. CDR3 sequence reads: CAWGEEGLSGDTQYF. The CDR3 bases are TGTGCCTGGGGGGAAGAAGGGCTCTCGGGAGATACGCAGTATTTT. The chain is built from TRBV30 and TRBJ2-3; D gene uncertain. The CDR3 loop spans 15 amino acids. Germline CDR1 reads GTSNPN; CDR2 reads SVGIG (reference sequence). Trimming took 5 bases from V and 5 from J, leaving 20 bases between them.

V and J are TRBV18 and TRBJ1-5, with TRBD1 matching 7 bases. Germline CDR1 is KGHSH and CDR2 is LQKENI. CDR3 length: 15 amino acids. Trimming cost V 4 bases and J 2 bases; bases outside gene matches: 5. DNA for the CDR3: TGTGCCAGCTCACGAGGACAGGAGGGCAATCAGCCCCAGCATTTT. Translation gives CASSRGQEGNQPQHF.

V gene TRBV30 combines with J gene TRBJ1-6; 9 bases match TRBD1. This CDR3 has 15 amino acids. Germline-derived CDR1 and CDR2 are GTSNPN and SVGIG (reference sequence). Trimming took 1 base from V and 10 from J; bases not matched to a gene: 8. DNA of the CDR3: TGTGCCTGGAGTGGAATTACCGGACAGGGGTCACCCCTCCACTTT. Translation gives CAWSGITGQGSPLHF.

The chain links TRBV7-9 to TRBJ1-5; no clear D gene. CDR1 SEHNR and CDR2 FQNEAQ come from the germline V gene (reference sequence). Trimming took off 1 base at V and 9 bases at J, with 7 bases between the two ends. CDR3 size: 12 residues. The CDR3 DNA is TGTGCCAGCAGCTTAGAGGGAGGGCCCCAGCATTTT. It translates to CASSLEGGPQHF.

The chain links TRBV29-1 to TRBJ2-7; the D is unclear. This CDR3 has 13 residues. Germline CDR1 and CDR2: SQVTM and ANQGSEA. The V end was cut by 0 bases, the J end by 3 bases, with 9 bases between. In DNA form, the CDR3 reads TGCAGCGTTGAAGATCGCAGGAACTACGAGCAGTACTTC. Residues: CSVEDRRNYEQYF.

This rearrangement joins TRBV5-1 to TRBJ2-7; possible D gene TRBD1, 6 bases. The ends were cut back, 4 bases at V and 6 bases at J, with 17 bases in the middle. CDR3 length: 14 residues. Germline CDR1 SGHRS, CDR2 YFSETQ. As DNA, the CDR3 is TGCGCCAGCAGCCCCGTCACAGGGATCGGCGAGCAGTACTTC. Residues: CASSPVTGIGEQYF.

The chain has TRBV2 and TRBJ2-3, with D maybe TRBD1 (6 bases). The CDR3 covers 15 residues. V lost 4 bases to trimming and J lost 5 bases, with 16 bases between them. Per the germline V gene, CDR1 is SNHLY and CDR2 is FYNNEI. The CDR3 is CASSGSRGRGDTQYF. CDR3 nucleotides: TGTGCCAGCAGTGGGAGCAGGGGTCGTGGAGATACGCAGTATTTT.

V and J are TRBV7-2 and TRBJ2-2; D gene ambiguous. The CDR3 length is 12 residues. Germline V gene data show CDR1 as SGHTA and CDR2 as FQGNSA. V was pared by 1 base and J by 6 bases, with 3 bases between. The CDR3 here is CASSLGPGELFF. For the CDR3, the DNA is TGTGCCAGCAGCTTAGGCCCCGGGGAGCTGTTTTTT.

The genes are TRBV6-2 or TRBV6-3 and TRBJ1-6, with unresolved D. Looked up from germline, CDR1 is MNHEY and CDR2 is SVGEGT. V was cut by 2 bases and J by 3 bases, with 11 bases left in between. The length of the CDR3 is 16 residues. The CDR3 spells CASSYGSGNYNSPLHF. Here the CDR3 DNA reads TGTGCCAGCAGTTACGGGTCGGGGAACTATAATTCACCCCTCCACTTT.

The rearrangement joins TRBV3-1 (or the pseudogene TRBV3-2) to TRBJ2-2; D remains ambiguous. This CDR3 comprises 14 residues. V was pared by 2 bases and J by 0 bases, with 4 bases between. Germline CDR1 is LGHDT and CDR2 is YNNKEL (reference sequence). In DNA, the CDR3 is TGTGCCAGCAGCCAAAGGACGAACACCGGGGAGCTGTTTTTT. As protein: CASSQRTNTGELFF.

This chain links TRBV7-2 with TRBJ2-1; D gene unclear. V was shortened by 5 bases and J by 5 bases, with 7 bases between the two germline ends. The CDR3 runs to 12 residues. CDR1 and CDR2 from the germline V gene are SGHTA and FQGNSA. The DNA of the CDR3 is TGTGCCAGCAGCCGCCAACACAATGAGCAGTTCTTC. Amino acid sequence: CASSRQHNEQFF.

CDR3 in amino acids: CASSYGWSNTEAFF. The CDR3 DNA is TGTGCCAGCAGTTACGGGTGGTCAAACACTGAAGCTTTCTTT. The chain combines TRBV6-5 with TRBJ1-1; D is unclear. The CDR3 runs to 14 residues. Trimming removed 2 bases at V and 2 bases at J, with 9 bases between. From germline, CDR1 is MNHEY and CDR2 SVGAGI.

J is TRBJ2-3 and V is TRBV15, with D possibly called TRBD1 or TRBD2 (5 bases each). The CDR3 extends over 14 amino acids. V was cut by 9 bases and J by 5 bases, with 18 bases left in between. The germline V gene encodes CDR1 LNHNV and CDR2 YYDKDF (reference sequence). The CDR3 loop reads CATTRGATGDTQYF. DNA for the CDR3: TGTGCCACTACGCGAGGGGCTACCGGAGATACGCAGTATTTT.

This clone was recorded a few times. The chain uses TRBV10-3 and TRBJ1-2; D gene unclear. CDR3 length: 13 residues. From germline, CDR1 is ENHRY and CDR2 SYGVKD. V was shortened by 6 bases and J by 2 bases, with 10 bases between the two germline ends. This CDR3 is CAISVDGNYGYTF. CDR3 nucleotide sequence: TGTGCCATCAGCGTGGACGGGAACTATGGCTACACCTTC.

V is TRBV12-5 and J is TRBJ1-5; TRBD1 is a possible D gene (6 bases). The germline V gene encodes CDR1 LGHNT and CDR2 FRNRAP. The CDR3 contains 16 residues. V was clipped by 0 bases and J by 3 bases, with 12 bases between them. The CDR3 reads CASGLVLQGPNQPQHF. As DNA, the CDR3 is TGTGCTAGTGGTTTGGTGCTACAGGGACCCAATCAGCCCCAGCATTTT.

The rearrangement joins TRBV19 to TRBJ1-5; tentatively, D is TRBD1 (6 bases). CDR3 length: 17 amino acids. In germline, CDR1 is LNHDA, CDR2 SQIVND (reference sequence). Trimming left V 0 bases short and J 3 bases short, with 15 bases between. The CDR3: CASSIEAGTPSNQPQHF. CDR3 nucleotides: TGTGCCAGTAGTATAGAGGCCGGGACACCCTCCAATCAGCCCCAGCATTTT.

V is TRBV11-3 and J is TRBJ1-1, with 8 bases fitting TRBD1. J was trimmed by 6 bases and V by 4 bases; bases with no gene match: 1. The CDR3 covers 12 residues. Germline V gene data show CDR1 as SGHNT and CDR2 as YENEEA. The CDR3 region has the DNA TGTGCCAGCAGCTCACAGGGGGCTGAAGCTTTCTTT. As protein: CASSSQGAEAFF. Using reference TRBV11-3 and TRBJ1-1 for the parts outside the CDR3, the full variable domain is EAGVVQSPRYKIIEKKQPVAFWCNPISGHNTLYWYLQNLGQGPELLIRYENEEAVDDSQLPKDRFSAERLKGVDSTLKIQPAELGDSAVYLCASSSQGAEAFFGQGTRLTVV.

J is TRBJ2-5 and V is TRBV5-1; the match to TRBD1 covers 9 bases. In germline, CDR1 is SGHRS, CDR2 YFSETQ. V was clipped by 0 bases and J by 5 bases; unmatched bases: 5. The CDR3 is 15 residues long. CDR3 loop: CASSLDRGPEETQYF. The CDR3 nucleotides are TGCGCCAGCAGCTTGGACAGGGGGCCGGAGGAGACCCAGTACTTC.

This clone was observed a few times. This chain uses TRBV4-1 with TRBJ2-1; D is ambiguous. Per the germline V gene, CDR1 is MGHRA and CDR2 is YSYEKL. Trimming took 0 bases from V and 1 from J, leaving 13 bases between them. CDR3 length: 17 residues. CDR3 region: CASSQEYGSYSYNEQFF. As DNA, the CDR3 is TGCGCCAGCAGCCAAGAATACGGTAGCTATTCCTACAATGAGCAGTTCTTC.

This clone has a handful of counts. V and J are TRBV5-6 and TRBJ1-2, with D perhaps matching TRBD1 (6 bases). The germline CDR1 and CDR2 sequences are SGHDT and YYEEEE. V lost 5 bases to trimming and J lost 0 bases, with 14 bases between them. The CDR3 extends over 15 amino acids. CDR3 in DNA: TGTGCCAGCAGTAGCCCAGGGGAAGCTAACTATGGCTACACCTTC. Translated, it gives CASSSPGEANYGYTF.